Below are 11 T cell receptor beta chains sequenced from a single sample in a study of cytomegalovirus exposure and HLA in healthy donors. The PCR employed 60 Vbeta primers together with 13 Jbeta primers. Sequencing was performed with immunoSEQ multiplex PCR; in TCRdb, only in-frame clones are kept and a portion is missing. This sample carries some 140,000 clones, 80% of them seen once, and the ten largest clones take over 5%. Sequences were obtained from PBMCs. The source of these receptors is a woman between 35 and 50 years old in good health and CMV-seropositive.

The chain couples TRBV28 to TRBJ2-3; 9 nucleotides agree with TRBD1. The germline V gene encodes CDR1 MDHEN and CDR2 SYDVKM. V lost 6 bases and J lost 3; bases outside the gene matches: 13. The CDR3 sequence is 17 residues long. The DNA for the CDR3 is TGTGCCAGCAGCAAACCAAGTCCCGGGACAGGGACAGATACGCAGTATTTT. The encoded protein is CASSKPSPGTGTDTQYF.

This clone was seen only once. The rearrangement links TRBV10-3 to TRBJ2-3, with 7 bases identical to TRBD2. Germline loops: CDR1 ENHRY, CDR2 SYGVKD. This CDR3 is 15 amino acids long. V dropped 4 bases and J dropped 1; count of bases not matched to a gene: 5. CDR3 sequence reads: CAISGAGEGTDTQYF. As DNA, the CDR3 is TGTGCCATCAGTGGGGCGGGAGAAGGCACAGATACGCAGTATTTT.

The chain employs TRBV25-1 and TRBJ2-7; TRBD2 is a possible D gene (7 bases). This CDR3 region has 16 residues. The V gene lost 3 bases and the J gene lost 6 bases, with 21 bases spanning the gap. Germline lookup yields CDR1 MGHDK and CDR2 SYGVNS. This chain's CDR3 is CASSDVGFGGGGEQYF. The CDR3 DNA is TGTGCCAGCAGTGATGTGGGGTTTGGGGGAGGGGGCGAGCAGTACTTC.

This clone showed up just a few times. V usage is TRBV5-4 and J usage is TRBJ1-1; tentatively, D is TRBD1 (6 bases). The germline CDR1 and CDR2 sequences are SGHNT and YYREEE (reference sequence). The ends were cut back, 2 bases at V and 3 bases at J, with 8 bases in the middle. This CDR3 spans 13 amino acids. The CDR3, as DNA: TGTGCCAGCAGCTTTGGACAGTACACTGAAGCTTTCTTT. Protein: CASSFGQYTEAFF. The whole variable domain, filled in from reference TRBV5-4 and TRBJ1-1, reads ETGVTQSPTHLIKTRGQQVTLRCSSQSGHNTVSWYQQALGQGPQFIFQYYREEENGRGNFPPRFSGLQFPNYSSELNVNALELDDSALYLCASSFGQYTEAFFGQGTRLTVV.

CDR3 in DNA: TGTGCCAGCTCACCACCTTCGGCAGGGGCTGGTGAGCAGTTCTTC. Encoded protein: CASSPPSAGAGEQFF. This rearrangement joins TRBV18 to TRBJ2-1; possibly TRBD1 for D (6 bases). Germline V gene sequence: CDR1 KGHSH, CDR2 LQKENI. V was trimmed by 0 bases and J by 9 bases, leaving 15 bases between them. This CDR3 has 15 amino acids.

This clone was recorded a few times. The chain employs TRBV10-3 and TRBJ2-3, with 7 bases that match TRBD1. V lost 5 bases and J lost 2; bases outside the gene matches: 7. Germline CDR1 and CDR2: ENHRY and SYGVKD. This CDR3 has 15 residues. The CDR3 coding sequence is TGTGCCATCAGTCCACTGACAGGGCCCACAGATACGCAGTATTTT. Translation gives CAISPLTGPTDTQYF.

The chain links TRBV4-2 to TRBJ2-7, with 9 bases identical to TRBD2. CDR1 and CDR2 from the germline V gene are LGHNA and YNFKEQ. V shed 4 bases, J shed 3 bases, and the junction held 7 bases outside the gene matches. The CDR3 consists of 15 residues. CDR3 nucleotide sequence: TGTGCCAGCAGCCCCTTGGCGGGAGGGCTCTACGAGCAGTACTTC. It specifies CASSPLAGGLYEQYF.

V is TRBV18 and J is TRBJ2-7; TRBD1 aligns across 9 bases. CDR3 size: 15 residues. The germline CDR1 and CDR2 sequences are KGHSH and LQKENI. After removal of 3 bases from V and 7 bases from J, the junction contained 10 bases not matched to a gene. The CDR3 DNA is TGTGCCAGCTCACCCTTAGGGACAGGGTATTATGAGCAGTACTTC. Its translation: CASSPLGTGYYEQYF.

This clone has a single count. This sequence joins TRBV19 and TRBJ2-3; tentatively, D is TRBD2 (5 bases). Trimming cost V 6 bases and J 7 bases, with 20 bases left between them. CDR3 length equals 15 residues. Germline V gene data show CDR1 as LNHDA and CDR2 as SQIVND (reference sequence). For the CDR3, the DNA is TGTGCCAGTAGCCAAAAGCGGCGGGTCGAGAATACGCAGTATTTT. Encoded protein: CASSQKRRVENTQYF.

The chain has TRBV7-8 and TRBJ1-5; D is unclear. Germline CDR1 SGHVS, CDR2 FQNEAQ. The V gene lost 1 base and the J gene lost 0 bases, with 10 bases spanning the gap. This CDR3 comprises 16 residues. The CDR3 loop is CASSLESGYSNQPQHF. The CDR3 bases are TGTGCCAGCAGCTTAGAATCCGGGTATAGCAATCAGCCCCAGCATTTT.

The CDR3 is CASSAQGSTYGYTF. The CDR3 nucleotides are TGTGCCAGCAGTGCACAGGGGAGTACCTATGGCTACACCTTC. The chain joins TRBV2 to TRBJ1-2; 7 nucleotides agree with TRBD1. After removal of 4 bases from V and 4 bases from J, the junction contained 6 bases not matched to a gene. The germline V gene encodes CDR1 SNHLY and CDR2 FYNNEI. The CDR3 has 14 amino acids.